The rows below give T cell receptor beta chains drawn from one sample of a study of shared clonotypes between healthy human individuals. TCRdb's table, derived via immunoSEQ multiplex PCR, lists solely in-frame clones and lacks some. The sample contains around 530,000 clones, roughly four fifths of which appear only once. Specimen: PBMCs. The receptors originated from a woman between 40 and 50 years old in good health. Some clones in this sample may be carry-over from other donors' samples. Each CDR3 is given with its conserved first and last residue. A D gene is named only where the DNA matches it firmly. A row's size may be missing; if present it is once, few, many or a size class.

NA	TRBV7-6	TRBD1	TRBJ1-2	CASSLTGGVSYGYTF	TGTGCCAGCAGCTTAACAGGGGGCGTCAGCTATGGCTACACCTTC
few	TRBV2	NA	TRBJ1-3	CATWGAEPSGNTIYF	TGTGCCACCTGGGGTGCGGAACCCTCTGGAAACACCATATATTTT
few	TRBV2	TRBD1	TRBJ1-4	CASSLQGGTNEKLFF	TGTGCCAGCAGTTTACAGGGGGGAACTAATGAAAAACTGTTTTTT
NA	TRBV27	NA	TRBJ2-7	CASSGGLDYEQYF	TGTGCCAGCAGTGGAGGACTGGACTACGAGCAGTACTTC
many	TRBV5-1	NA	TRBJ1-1	CASSLGLYGTEAFF	TGCGCCAGCAGCTTGGGTCTATATGGCACTGAAGCTTTCTTT
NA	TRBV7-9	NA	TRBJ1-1	CASSPTGRGENTEAFF	TGTGCCAGCAGCCCCACCGGGAGGGGGGAAAACACTGAAGCTTTCTTT
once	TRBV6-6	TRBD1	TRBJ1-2	CASSYSGGGASGYTF	TGTGCCAGCAGTTACTCTGGAGGGGGCGCGAGTGGCTACACCTTC
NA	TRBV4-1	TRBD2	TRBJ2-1	CASSHDRGTSGRIF	TGCGCCAGCAGCCACGACCGGGGGACTAGCGGGAGAATCTTC
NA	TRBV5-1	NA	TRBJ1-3	CASRQTLGDSGNTIYF	TGCGCCAGCCGCCAAACCCTGGGGGACTCTGGAAACACCATATATTTT
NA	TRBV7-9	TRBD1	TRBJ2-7	CASSPWDRVYEQYF	TGTGCCAGCAGCCCGTGGGACAGGGTGTACGAGCAGTACTTC
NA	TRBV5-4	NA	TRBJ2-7	CASSLGQGWTSYEQYF	TGTGCCAGCAGCTTGGGGCAGGGGTGGACCTCCTACGAGCAGTACTTC
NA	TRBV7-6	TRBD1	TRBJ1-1	CASSLAGQGAGEAFF	TGTGCCAGCAGCTTAGCGGGACAGGGGGCTGGTGAAGCTTTCTTT
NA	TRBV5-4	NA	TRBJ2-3	CASSFAGIADTQYF	TGTGCCAGCAGCTTCGCAGGTATCGCAGATACGCAGTATTTT
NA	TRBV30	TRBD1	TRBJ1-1	CAWSEGQGLNTEAFF	TGTGCCTGGAGTGAGGGACAGGGGCTGAACACTGAAGCTTTCTTT
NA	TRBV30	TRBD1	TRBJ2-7	CASLSGTEVYEQYF	TGTGCCTCCCTTTCCGGGACAGAAGTCTACGAGCAGTACTTC
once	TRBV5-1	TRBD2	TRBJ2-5	CASSLGGSGRETQYF	TGCGCCAGCAGCTTGGGCGGGAGCGGCAGAGAGACCCAGTACTTC
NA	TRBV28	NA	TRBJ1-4	CASWDRANEKLFF	TGTGCCAGCTGGGACCGGGCTAATGAAAAACTGTTTTTT
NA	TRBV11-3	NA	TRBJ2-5	CASSLNRADETQYF	TGTGCCAGCAGCTTAAACAGGGCAGATGAGACCCAGTACTTC
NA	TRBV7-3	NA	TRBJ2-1	CASSLIGDEQFF	TGTGCCAGCAGCTTAATTGGGGATGAGCAGTTCTTC
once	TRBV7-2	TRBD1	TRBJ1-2	CASSPDTGGYGYTF	TGTGCCAGCAGCCCCGACACAGGGGGATATGGCTACACCTTC
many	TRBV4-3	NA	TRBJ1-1	CASSQMLTVNTEAFF	TGCGCCAGCAGCCAAATGCTGACGGTGAACACTGAAGCTTTCTTT
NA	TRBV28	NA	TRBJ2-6	CASSLEVRAGANVLTF	TGTGCCAGCAGTTTAGAGGTCAGGGCTGGGGCCAACGTCCTGACTTTC
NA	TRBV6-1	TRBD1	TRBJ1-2	CASSEMGTGHYGYTF	TGTGCCAGCAGTGAAATGGGGACAGGGCACTATGGCTACACCTTC
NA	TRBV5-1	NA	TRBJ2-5	CASSLRDGSLGTQYF	TGCGCCAGCAGCTTGCGGGACGGATCCTTGGGGACCCAGTACTTC
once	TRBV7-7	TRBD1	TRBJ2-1	CASSLSQGGYNEQFF	TGTGCCAGCAGCTTATCACAGGGGGGCTACAATGAGCAGTTCTTC
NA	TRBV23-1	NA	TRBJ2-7	CASSPGLHTYEQYF	TGCGCCAGCAGCCCGGGACTGCATACCTACGAGCAGTACTTC
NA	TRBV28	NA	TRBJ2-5	CASSRQNIAAQYF	TGTGCCAGCAGCAGACAGAATATCGCGGCCCAGTACTTC
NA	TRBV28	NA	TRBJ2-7	CASSLSGRGYEQYF	TGTGCCAGCAGTTTATCGGGCAGGGGTTACGAGCAGTACTTC
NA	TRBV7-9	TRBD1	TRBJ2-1	CASSYTPGQGGNEQFF	TGTGCCAGCAGCTATACGCCGGGACAGGGAGGGAATGAGCAGTTCTTC
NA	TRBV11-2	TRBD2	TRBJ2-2	CASTTGTRDTGELFF	TGTGCCAGCACGACCGGGACTAGGGACACCGGGGAGCTGTTTTTT
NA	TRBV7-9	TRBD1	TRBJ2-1	CASSWTGYNEQFF	TGTGCCAGCAGCTGGACAGGGTACAATGAGCAGTTCTTC
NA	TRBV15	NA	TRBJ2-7	CATSRESAGLEYF	TGTGCCACCAGCAGAGAGTCGGCAGGTCTTGAGTACTTC
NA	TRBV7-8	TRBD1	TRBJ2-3	CASSPRQGFTDTQYF	TGTGCCAGCAGCCCGAGACAGGGCTTCACAGATACGCAGTATTTT
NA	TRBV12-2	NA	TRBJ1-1	CASRLANKGDMNTEAFF	TGTGCAAGTCGCTTAGCGAATAAAGGAGACATGAACACTGAAGCTTTCTTT
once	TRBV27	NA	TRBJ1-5	CASSLSSHSNQPQHF	TGTGCCAGCAGTCTGAGCAGCCATAGCAATCAGCCCCAGCATTTT
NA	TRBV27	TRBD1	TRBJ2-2	CASSQRGTGLSGELFF	TGTGCCAGCAGTCAAAGGGGGACAGGGCTTTCCGGGGAGCTGTTTTTT
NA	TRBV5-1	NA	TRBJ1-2	CASSWGLHLQGMKWENYGYTF	TGCGCCAGCAGCTGGGGCCTCCACCTACAGGGTATGAAATGGGAGAACTATGGCTACACCTTC
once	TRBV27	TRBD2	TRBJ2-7	CASSPLLAGGPFF	TGTGCCAGCAGTCCACTCTTAGCGGGAGGGCCATTCTTC
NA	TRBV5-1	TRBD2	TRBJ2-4	CASSTRTSGQNIQYF	TGCGCCAGCAGCACTCGGACTAGCGGGCAAAACATTCAGTACTTC
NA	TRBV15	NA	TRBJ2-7	CATSRELAGDTGSYEQYF	TGTGCCACCAGCAGAGAGCTCGCGGGGGACACAGGGAGCTACGAGCAGTACTTC
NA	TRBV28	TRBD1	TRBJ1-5	CATGQGQHF	TGTGCCACCGGACAGGGTCAGCATTTT
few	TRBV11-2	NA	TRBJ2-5	CASSRVETQYF	TGTGCCAGCAGCCGTGTAGAGACCCAGTACTTC
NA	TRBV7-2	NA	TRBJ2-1	CASSLAGNNEQFF	TGTGCCAGCAGCTTAGCGGGGAACAATGAGCAGTTCTTC
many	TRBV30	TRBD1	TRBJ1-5	CAWSANRGGQPQHF	TGTGCCTGGAGCGCGAACAGGGGAGGTCAGCCCCAGCATTTT
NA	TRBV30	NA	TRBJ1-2	CAWRPAALYGYTF	TGTGCCTGGAGGCCGGCAGCCCTCTATGGCTACACCTTC
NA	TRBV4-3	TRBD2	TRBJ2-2	CASSQEKVAGGPNTGELFF	TGCGCCAGCAGCCAAGAAAAGGTAGCGGGAGGGCCCAACACCGGGGAGCTGTTTTTT
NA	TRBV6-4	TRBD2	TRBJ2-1	CASSPGRGRGSYNEQFF	TGTGCCAGCAGCCCCGGGCGCGGGAGGGGTTCCTACAATGAGCAGTTCTTC
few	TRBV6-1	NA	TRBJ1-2	CASLPGEWHYGYTF	TGTGCCAGCCTACCGGGGGAATGGCACTATGGCTACACCTTC
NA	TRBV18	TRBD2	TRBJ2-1	CASSPGLAGGYNEQFF	TGTGCCAGCTCACCCGGACTAGCGGGAGGGTACAATGAGCAGTTCTTC
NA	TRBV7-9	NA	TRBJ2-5	CARSLRDYQETQYF	TGTGCCAGAAGTTTACGGGACTACCAAGAGACCCAGTACTTC
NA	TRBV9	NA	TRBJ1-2	CASSKGRGRINYGYTF	TGTGCCAGCAGCAAAGGTCGGGGCCGTATAAACTATGGCTACACCTTC